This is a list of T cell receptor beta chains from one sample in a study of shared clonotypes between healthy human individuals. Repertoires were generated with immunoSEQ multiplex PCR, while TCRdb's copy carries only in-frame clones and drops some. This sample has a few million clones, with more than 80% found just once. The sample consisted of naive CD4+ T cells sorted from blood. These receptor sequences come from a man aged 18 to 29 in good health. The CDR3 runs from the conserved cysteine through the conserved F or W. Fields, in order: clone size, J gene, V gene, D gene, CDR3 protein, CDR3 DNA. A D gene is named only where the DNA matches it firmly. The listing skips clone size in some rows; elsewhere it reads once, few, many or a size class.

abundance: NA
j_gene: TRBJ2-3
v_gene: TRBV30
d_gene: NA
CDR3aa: CAWSPRGGLADTQYF
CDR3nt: TGTGCCTGGAGTCCACGTGGGGGGCTGGCAGATACGCAGTATTTT

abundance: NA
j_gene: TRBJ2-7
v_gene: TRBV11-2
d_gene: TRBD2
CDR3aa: CASSLDWTSGGVTYEQYF
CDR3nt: TGTGCCAGCAGCTTAGATTGGACTAGCGGGGGCGTGACCTACGAGCAGTACTTC

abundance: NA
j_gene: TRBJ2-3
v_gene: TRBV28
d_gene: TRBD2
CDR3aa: CASSLVRGGLGTDTQYF
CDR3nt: TGTGCCAGCAGTTTAGTACGGGGGGGCCTGGGCACAGATACGCAGTATTTT

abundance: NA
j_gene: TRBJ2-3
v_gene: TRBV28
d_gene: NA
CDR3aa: CASSPAGHGLDTQYF
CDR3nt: TGTGCCAGCAGCCCCGCTGGACACGGCTTGGATACGCAGTATTTT

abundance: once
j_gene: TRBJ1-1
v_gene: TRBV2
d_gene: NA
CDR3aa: CASSEEGAGTEAFF
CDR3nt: TGTGCCAGCAGTGAAGAGGGCGCGGGAACTGAAGCTTTCTTT

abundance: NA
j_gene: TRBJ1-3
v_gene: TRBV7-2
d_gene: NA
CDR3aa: CASSLGLSGNTIYF
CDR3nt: TGTGCCAGCAGCCTCGGGCTCTCTGGAAACACCATATATTTT

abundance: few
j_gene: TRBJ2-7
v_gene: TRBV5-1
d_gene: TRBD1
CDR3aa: CASSFTGGEQYF
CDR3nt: TGCGCCAGCAGCTTTACAGGGGGCGAGCAGTACTTC

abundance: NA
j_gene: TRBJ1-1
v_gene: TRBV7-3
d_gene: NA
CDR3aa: CASSLYMNTEAFF
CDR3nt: TGTGCCAGCAGCTTATACATGAACACTGAAGCTTTCTTT

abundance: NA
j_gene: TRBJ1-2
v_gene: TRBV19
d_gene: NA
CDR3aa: CASSIPGGMAYGYTF
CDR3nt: TGTGCCAGTAGTATCCCGGGCGGGATGGCCTATGGCTACACCTTC

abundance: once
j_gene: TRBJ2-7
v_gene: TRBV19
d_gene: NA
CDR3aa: CASSPGPASTEQYF
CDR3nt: TGTGCCAGTAGCCCCGGGCCCGCCTCAACGGAGCAGTACTTC

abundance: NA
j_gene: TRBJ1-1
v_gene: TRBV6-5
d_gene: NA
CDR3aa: CASSYSRTSGTEAFF
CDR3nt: TGTGCCAGCAGTTACTCGAGAACAAGTGGGACTGAAGCTTTCTTT

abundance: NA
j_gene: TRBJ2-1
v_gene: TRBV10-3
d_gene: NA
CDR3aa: CAIVDSSSYNEQFF
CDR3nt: TGTGCCATCGTAGATTCGAGCTCCTACAATGAGCAGTTCTTC

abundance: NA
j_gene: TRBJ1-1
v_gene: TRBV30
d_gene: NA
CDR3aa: CAWSAGRTNTEAFF
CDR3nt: TGTGCCTGGAGTGCGGGAAGGACCAACACTGAAGCTTTCTTT

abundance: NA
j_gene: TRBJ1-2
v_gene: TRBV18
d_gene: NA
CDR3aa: CASSPLQGTNYGYTF
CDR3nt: TGTGCCAGCTCACCACTGCAGGGGACTAACTATGGCTACACCTTC

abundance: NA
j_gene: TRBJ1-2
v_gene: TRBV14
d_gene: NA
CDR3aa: CASSQDANYGYTF
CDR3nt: TGTGCCAGCAGCCAAGATGCTAACTATGGCTACACCTTC

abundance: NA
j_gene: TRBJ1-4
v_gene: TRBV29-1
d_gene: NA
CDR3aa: CSAETGTREKLFF
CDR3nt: TGCAGCGCCGAGACCGGGACCCGTGAAAAACTGTTTTTT

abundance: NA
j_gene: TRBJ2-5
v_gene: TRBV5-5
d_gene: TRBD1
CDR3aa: CASSPWDRIAQETQYF
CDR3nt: TGTGCCAGCAGCCCCTGGGACAGGATAGCTCAAGAGACCCAGTACTTC

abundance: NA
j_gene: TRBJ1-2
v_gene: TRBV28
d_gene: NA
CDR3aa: CASSQRRHGYTF
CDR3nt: TGTGCCAGCAGTCAACGAAGACACGGCTACACCTTC

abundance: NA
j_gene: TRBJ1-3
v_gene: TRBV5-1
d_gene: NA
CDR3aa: CASSLRALNPGNSGNTIYF
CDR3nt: TGCGCCAGCAGCTTGCGGGCTTTAAATCCAGGGAACTCTGGAAACACCATATATTTT

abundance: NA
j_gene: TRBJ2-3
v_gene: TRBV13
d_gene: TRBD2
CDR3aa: CAIRTSGAGTQYF
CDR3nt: TGTGCCATCCGGACTAGTGGGGCGGGTACGCAGTATTTT

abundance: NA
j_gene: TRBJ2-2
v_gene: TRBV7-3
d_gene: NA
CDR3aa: CASSLSPATGELFF
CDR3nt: TGTGCCAGCAGCCTGTCGCCCGCGACCGGGGAGCTGTTTTTT

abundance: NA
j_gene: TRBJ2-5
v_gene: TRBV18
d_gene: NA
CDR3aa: CASSRLTGTTQETQYF
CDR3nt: TGTGCCAGCTCACGCCTTACCGGGACCACCCAAGAGACCCAGTACTTC

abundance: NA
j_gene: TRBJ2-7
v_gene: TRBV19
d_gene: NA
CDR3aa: CARGAEVYEQYF
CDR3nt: TGTGCCAGAGGGGCGGAGGTCTACGAGCAGTACTTC

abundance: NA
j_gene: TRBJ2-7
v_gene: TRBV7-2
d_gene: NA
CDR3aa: CASSLANLRDEKYF
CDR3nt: TGTGCCAGCAGCTTAGCCAATCTGCGGGATGAAAAGTACTTC

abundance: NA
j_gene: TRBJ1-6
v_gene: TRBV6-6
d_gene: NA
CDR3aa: CASSYSSWGSPLHF
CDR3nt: TGTGCCAGCAGTTACTCGTCTTGGGGTTCACCCCTCCACTTT

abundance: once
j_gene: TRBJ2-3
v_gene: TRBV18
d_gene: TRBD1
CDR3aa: CASSPRNGQGATDTQYF
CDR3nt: TGTGCCAGCTCACCACGGAACGGACAGGGGGCGACAGATACGCAGTATTTT

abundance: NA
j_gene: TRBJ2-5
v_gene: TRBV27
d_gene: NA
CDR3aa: CASSLSAGPGTQYF
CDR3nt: TGTGCCAGCAGTTTATCGGCGGGGCCTGGGACCCAGTACTTC

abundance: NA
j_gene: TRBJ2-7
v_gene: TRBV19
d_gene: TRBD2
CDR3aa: CASTSPGGGGAYEQYF
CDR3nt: TGTGCCAGTACCTCGCCCGGCGGCGGGGGGGCCTACGAGCAGTACTTC

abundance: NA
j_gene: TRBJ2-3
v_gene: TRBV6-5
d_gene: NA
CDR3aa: CASSYTRFTDTQYF
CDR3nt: TGTGCCAGCAGTTATACTAGATTCACAGATACGCAGTATTTT

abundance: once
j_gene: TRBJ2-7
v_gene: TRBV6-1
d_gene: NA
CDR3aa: CASSEGGRYEQYF
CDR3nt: TGTGCCAGCAGTGAGGGTGGGCGATACGAGCAGTACTTC

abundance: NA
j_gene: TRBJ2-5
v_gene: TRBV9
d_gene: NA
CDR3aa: CASSVLQGTQYF
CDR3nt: TGTGCCAGCAGCGTCCTTCAAGGAACCCAGTACTTC

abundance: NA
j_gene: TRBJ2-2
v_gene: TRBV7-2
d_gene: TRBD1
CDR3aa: CAIRWDRGITGELFF
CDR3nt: TGTGCCATCCGGTGGGACAGGGGGATCACCGGGGAGCTGTTTTTT

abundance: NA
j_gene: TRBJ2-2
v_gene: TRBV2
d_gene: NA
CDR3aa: CASKQTGIDTGELFF
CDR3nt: TGTGCCAGCAAACAAACAGGGATTGACACCGGGGAGCTGTTTTTT

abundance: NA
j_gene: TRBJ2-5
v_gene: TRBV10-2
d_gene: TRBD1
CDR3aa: CASSVGGQGARKTQYF
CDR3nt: TGCGCCAGCAGTGTTGGGGGACAGGGGGCGAGGAAGACCCAGTACTTC

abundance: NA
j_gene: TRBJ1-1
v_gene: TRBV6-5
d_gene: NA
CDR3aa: CASSRESEAFF
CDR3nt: TGTGCCAGCAGTCGGGAGTCTGAAGCTTTCTTT

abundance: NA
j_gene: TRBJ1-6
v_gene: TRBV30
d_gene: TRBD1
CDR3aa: CAWISDRGKSPLHF
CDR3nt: TGTGCCTGGATCTCGGACAGGGGCAAATCACCCCTCCACTTT

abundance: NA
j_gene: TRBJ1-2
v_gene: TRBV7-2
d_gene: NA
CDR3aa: CASSLAPAGRSYGYTF
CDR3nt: TGTGCCAGCAGCTTAGCGCCCGCGGGACGGAGCTATGGCTACACCTTC

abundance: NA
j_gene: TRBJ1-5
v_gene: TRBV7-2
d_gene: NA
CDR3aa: CASSRYSNQPQHF
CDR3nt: TGTGCCAGCAGCCGATATAGCAATCAGCCCCAGCATTTT

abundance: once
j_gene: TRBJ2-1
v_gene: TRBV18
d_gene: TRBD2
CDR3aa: CASSPRDSGGYNEQFF
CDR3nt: TGTGCCAGCTCACCACGGGATAGCGGGGGGTACAATGAGCAGTTCTTC

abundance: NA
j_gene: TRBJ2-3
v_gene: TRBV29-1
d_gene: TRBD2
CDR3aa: CSALSPGGGDTQYF
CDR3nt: TGCAGCGCTCTCTCTCCGGGAGGCGGAGATACGCAGTATTTT

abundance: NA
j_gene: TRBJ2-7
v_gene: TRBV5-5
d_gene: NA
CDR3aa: CASSPPGTPYEQYF
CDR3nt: TGTGCCAGCAGCCCCCCTGGGACACCCTACGAGCAGTACTTC

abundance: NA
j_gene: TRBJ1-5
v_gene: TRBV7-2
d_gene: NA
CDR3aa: CASSPGSDNQPQHF
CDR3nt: TGTGCCAGCAGCCCCGGGTCAGACAATCAGCCCCAGCATTTT

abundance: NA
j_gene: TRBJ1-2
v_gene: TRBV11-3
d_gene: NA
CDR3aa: CASSLGRWDLEELRGGYTF
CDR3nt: TGTGCCAGCAGCTTAGGTAGGTGGGACCTTGAGGAGCTGCGGGGTGGCTACACCTTC

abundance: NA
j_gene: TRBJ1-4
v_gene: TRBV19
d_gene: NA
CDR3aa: CASAALSANEKLFF
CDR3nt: TGTGCCAGTGCCGCCCTATCAGCTAATGAAAAACTGTTTTTT

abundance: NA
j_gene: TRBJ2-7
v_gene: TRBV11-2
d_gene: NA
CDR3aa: CASSLVGPYEQYF
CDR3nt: TGTGCCAGCAGCCTCGTAGGGCCCTACGAGCAGTACTTC

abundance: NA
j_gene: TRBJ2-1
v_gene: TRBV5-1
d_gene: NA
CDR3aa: CASSLHRSPQLEQFF
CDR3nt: TGCGCCAGCAGCTTGCACCGGAGCCCCCAGTTAGAGCAGTTCTTC

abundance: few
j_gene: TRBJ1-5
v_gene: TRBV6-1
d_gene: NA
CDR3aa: CASKARTASNQPQHF
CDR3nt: TGTGCCAGCAAAGCACGAACAGCTAGCAATCAGCCCCAGCATTTT

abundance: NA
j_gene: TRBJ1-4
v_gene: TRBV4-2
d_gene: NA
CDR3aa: CASSQGYAGLGEKLFF
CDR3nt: TGTGCCAGCAGCCAAGGGTACGCGGGGTTGGGTGAAAAACTGTTTTTT

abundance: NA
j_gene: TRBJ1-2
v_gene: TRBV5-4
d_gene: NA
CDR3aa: CASSQAGGSPNYGYTF
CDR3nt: TGTGCCAGCAGTCAGGCGGGGGGCAGCCCTAACTATGGCTACACCTTC